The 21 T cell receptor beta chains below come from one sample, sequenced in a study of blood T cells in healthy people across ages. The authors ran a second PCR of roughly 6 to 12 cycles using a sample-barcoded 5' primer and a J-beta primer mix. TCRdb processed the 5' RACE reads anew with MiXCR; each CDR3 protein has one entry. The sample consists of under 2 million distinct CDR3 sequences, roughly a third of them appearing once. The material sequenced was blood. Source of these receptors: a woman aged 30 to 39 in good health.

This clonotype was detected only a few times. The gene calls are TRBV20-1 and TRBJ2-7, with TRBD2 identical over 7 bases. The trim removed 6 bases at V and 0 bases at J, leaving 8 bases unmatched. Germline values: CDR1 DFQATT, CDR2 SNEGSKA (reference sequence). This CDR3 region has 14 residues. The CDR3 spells CSANGGTRSYEQYF. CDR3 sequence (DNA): TGCAGTGCCAACGGGGGGACCCGCTCCTACGAGCAGTACTTC.

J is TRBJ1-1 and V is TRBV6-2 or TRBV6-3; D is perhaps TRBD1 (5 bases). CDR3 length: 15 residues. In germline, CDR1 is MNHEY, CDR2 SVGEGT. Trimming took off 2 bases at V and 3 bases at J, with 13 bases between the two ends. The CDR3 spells CASSYAVGRHTEAFF. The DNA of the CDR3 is TGTGCCAGCAGTTACGCCGTGGGGCGGCACACTGAAGCTTTCTTT.

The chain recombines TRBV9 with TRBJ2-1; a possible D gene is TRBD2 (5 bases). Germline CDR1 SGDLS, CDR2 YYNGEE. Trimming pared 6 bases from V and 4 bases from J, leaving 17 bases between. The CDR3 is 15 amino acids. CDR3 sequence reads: CASTRGGSGYNEQFF. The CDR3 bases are TGTGCCAGCACCCGGGGTGGGTCGGGGTACAATGAGCAGTTCTTC.

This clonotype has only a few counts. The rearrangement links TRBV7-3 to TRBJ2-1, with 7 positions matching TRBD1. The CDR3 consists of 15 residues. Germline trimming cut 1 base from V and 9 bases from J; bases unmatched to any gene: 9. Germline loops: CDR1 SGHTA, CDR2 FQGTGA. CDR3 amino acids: CASSLIRQGRTEQFF. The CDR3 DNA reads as TGTGCCAGCAGCTTAATAAGACAGGGCCGGACTGAGCAGTTCTTC.

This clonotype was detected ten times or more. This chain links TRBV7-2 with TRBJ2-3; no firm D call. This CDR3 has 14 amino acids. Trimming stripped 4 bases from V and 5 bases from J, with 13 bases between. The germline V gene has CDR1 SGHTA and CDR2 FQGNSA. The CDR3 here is CASSSTSARDTQYF. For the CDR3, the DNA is TGTGCCAGCAGCTCGACGAGCGCCAGAGATACGCAGTATTTT.

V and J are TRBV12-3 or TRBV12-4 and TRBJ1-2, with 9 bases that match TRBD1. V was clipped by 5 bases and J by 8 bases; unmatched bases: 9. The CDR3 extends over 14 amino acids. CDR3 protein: CASSMGQGLRGYTF. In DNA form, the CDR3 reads TGTGCCAGCAGTATGGGACAGGGACTACGCGGCTACACCTTC.

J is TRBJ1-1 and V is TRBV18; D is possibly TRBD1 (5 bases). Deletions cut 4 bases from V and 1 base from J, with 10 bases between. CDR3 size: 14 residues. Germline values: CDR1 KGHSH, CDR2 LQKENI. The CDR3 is CASSRTDTNTEAFF. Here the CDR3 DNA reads TGTGCCAGCTCACGGACGGACACGAACACTGAAGCTTTCTTT.

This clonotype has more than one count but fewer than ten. CDR3 DNA sequence: TGCAGTGCAAAGAGCGGGGGGACCAATGAGCAGTTCTTC. Translation gives CSAKSGGTNEQFF. The chain employs TRBV20-1 and TRBJ2-1, with 9 bases that match TRBD2. J lost 6 bases, V lost 6 bases, and 6 bases had no gene match. This CDR3 comprises 13 residues. Germline lookup yields CDR1 DFQATT and CDR2 SNEGSKA (reference sequence).

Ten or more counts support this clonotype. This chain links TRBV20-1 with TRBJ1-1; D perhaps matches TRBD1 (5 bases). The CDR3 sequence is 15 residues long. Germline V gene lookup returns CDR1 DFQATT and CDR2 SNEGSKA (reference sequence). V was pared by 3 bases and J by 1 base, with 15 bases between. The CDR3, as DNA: TGCAGTGCTAGTGTGGCAGGGAGGGGGAACACTGAAGCTTTCTTT. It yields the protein CSASVAGRGNTEAFF.

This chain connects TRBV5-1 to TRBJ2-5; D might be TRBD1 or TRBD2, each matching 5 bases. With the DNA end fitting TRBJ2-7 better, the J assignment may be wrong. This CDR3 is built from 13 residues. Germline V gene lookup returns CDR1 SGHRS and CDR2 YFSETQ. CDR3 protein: CASSWGSAGEQYF. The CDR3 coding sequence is TGCGCCAGCAGCTGGGGGAGTGCTGGCGAGCAGTACTTC.

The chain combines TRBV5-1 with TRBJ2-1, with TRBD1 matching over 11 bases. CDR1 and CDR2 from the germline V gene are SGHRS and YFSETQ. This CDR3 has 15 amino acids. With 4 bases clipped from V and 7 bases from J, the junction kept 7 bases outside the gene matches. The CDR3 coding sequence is TGCGCCAGCAGCCCCGGGACAGGGGGGCTTAATGAGCAGTTCTTC. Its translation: CASSPGTGGLNEQFF.

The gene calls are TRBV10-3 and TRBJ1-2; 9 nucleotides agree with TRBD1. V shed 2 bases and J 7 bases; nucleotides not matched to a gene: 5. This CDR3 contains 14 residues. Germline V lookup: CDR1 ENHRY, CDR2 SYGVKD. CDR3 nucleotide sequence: TGTGCCATCAGTGAGACCACAGGGGGCTTTGGCTACACCTTC. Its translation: CAISETTGGFGYTF.

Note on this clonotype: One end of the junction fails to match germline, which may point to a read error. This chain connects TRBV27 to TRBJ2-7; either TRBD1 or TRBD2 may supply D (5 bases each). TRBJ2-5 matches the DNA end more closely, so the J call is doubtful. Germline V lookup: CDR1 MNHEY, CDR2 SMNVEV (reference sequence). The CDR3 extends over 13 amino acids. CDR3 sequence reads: CACSLLEGETQYF. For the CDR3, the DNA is TGTGCCTGCAGTTTACTAGAGGGGGAGACCCAGTACTTC.

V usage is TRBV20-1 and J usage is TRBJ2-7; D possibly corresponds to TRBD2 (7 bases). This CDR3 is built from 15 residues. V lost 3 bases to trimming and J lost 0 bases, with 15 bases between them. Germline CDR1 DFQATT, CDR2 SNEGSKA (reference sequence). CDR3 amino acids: CSASVAGAGSYEQYF. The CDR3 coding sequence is TGCAGTGCTAGCGTGGCGGGGGCAGGCTCCTACGAGCAGTACTTC.

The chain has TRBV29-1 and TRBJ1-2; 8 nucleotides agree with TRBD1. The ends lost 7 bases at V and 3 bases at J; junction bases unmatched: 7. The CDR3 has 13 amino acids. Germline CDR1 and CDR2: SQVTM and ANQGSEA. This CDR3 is CSARTGSDYGYTF. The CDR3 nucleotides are TGCAGCGCCCGGACAGGGTCCGACTATGGCTACACCTTC.

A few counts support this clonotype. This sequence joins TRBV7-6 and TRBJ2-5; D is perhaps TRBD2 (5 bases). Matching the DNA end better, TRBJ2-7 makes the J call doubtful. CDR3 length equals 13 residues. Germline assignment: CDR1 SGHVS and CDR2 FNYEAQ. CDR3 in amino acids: CASSYRETGEQYF. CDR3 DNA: TGTGCCAGCAGCTACCGGGAAACGGGCGAGCAGTACTTC.

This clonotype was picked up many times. The DNA for the CDR3 is TGTGCCAGCAGCCAGCAGACTAGCGGGGATACAGATACGCAGTATTTT. It codes for CASSQQTSGDTDTQYF. The chain has TRBV3-1 and TRBJ2-3; 11 bases are shared with TRBD2. V was clipped by 3 bases and J by 3 bases; unmatched bases: 5. The CDR3 has 16 residues. Germline V gene data show CDR1 as LGHDT and CDR2 as YNNKEL (reference sequence).

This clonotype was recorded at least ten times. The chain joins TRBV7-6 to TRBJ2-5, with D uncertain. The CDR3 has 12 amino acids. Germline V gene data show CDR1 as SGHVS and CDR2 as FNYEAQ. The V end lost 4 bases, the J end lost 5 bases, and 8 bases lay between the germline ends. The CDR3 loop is CASSSTAETQYF. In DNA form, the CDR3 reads TGTGCCAGCAGCTCCACGGCGGAGACCCAGTACTTC.

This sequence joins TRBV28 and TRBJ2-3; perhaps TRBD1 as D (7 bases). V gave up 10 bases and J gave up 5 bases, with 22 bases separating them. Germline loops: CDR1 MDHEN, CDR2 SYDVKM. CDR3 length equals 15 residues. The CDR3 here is CAIGLQGTVRDTQYF. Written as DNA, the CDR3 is TGTGCCATCGGACTACAGGGGACGGTTAGAGATACGCAGTATTTT.

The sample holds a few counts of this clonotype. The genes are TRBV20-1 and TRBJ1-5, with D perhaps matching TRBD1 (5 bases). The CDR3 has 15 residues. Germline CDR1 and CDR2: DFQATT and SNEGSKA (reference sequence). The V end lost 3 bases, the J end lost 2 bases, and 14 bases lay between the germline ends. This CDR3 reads CSASGRQGGNQPQHF. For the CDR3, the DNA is TGCAGTGCTAGCGGGAGGCAGGGTGGCAATCAGCCCCAGCATTTT.

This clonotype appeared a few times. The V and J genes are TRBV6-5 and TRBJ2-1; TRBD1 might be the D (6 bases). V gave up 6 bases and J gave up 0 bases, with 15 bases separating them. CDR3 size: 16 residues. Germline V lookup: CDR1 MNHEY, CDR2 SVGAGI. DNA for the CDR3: TGTGCCAGCAGCTTTTCAGGGGTCAGCTCCTACAATGAGCAGTTCTTC. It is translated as CASSFSGVSSYNEQFF.